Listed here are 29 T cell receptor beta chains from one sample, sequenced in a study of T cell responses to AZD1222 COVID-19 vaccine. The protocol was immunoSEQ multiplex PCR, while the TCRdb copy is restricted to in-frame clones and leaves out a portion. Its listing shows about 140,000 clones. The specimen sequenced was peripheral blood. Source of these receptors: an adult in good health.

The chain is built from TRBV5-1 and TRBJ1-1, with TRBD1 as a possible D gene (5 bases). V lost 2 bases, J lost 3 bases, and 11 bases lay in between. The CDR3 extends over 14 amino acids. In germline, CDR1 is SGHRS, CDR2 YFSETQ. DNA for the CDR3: TGCGCCAGCAGCTTCCAGGGTGGGGACACTGAAGCTTTCTTT. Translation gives CASSFQGGDTEAFF.

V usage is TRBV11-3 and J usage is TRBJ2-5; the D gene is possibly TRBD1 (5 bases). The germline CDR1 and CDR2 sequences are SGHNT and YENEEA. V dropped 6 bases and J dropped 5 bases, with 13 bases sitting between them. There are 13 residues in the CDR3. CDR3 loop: CASRTRVRETQYF. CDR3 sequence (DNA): TGTGCCAGCAGGACCAGGGTTCGGGAGACCCAGTACTTC.

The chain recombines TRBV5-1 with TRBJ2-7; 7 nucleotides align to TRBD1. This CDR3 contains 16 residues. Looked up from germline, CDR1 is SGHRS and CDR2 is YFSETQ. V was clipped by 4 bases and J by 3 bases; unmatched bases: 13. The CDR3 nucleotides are TGCGCCAGCAGCCCTACGATCCCGGGACAGCACTACGAGCAGTACTTC. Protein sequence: CASSPTIPGQHYEQYF. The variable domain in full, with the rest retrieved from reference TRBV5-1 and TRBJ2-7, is KAGVTQTPRYLIKTRGQQVTLSCSPISGHRSVSWYQQTPGQGLQFLFEYFSETQRNKGNFPGRFSGRQFSNSRSEMNVSTLELGDSALYLCASSPTIPGQHYEQYFGPGTRLTVT.

The CDR3 region is CASSQGSGGSYGYTF. CDR3 DNA sequence: TGCGCCAGCAGCCAAGGGTCAGGGGGATCCTATGGCTACACCTTC. The chain recombines TRBV4-1 with TRBJ1-2; 7 bases line up with TRBD1. V trimming: 1 base; J trimming: 4 bases; junction bases outside the gene matches: 6. The CDR3 is 15 amino acids. Germline CDR1 is MGHRA and CDR2 is YSYEKL.

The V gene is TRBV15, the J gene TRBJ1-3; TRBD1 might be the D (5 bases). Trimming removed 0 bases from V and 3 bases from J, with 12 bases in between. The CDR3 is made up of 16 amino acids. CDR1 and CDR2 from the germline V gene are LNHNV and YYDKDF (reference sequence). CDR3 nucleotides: TGTGCCACCAGCAGAGATCGGGGGGTCGGTGGAAACACCATATATTTT. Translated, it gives CATSRDRGVGGNTIYF. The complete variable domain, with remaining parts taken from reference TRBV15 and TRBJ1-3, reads DAMVIQNPRYQVTQFGKPVTLSCSQTLNHNVMYWYQQKSSQAPKLLFHYYDKDFNNEADTPDNFQSRRPNTSFCFLDIRSPGLGDTAMYLCATSRDRGVGGNTIYFGEGSWLTVV.

The DNA of the CDR3 is TGTGCCACCAGCAGGGGGGACGGGGGTCAGGGCACTGAAGCTTTCTTT. Translation gives CATSRGDGGQGTEAFF. V gene TRBV15 combines with J gene TRBJ1-1; D is possibly TRBD1 (5 bases). The length of the CDR3 is 16 residues. Per germline, CDR1 LNHNV and CDR2 YYDKDF (reference sequence). Trimming cost V 3 bases and J 4 bases, with 18 bases left between them.

CDR3 sequence (DNA): TGTGCCAGCAGCCCATCTTCTTGGGAATCGGGGTACAATGAGCAGTTCTTC. As protein: CASSPSSWESGYNEQFF. The chain is built from TRBV4-2 and TRBJ2-1, with D maybe TRBD2 (5 bases). The CDR3 contains 17 residues. The V end was cut by 4 bases, the J end by 4 bases, with 20 bases between. The germline V gene has CDR1 LGHNA and CDR2 YNFKEQ.

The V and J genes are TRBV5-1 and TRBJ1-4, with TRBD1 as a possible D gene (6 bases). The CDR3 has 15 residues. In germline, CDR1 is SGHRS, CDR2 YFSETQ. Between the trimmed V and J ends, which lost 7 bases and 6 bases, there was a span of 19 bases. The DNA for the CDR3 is TGCGCCAGCCGACAGAGCCAGGGGTCCCATGAAAAACTGTTTTTT. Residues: CASRQSQGSHEKLFF. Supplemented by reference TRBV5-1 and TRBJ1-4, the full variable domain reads KAGVTQTPRYLIKTRGQQVTLSCSPISGHRSVSWYQQTPGQGLQFLFEYFSETQRNKGNFPGRFSGRQFSNSRSEMNVSTLELGDSALYLCASRQSQGSHEKLFFGSGTQLSVL.

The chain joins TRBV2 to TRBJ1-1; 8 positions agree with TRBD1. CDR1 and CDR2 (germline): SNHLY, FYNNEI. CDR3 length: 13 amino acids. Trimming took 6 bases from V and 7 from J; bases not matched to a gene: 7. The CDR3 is CASRLGQEIEAFF. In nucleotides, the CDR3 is TGTGCCAGCAGGCTGGGACAGGAGATTGAAGCTTTCTTT.

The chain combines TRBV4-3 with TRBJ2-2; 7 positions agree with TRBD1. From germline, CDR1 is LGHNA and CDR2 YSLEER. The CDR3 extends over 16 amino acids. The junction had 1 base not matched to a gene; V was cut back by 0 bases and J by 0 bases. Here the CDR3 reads CASSQERGPNTGELFF. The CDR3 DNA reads TGCGCCAGCAGCCAAGAGAGGGGGCCGAACACCGGGGAGCTGTTTTTT.

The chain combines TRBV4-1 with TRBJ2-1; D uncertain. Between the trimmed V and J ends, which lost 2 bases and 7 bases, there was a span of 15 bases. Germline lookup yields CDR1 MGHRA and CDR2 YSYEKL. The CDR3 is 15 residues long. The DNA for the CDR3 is TGCGCCAGCAGCCAAAGCTTGGCTAGGAGAAATGAGCAGTTCTTC. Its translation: CASSQSLARRNEQFF.

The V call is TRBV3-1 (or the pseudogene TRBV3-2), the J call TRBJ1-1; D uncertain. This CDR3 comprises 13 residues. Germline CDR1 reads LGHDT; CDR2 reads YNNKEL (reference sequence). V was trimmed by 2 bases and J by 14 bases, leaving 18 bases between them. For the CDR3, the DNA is TGTGCCAGCAGCCAACAACCGGGTCCCGCAAGCTTCTTT. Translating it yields CASSQQPGPASFF.

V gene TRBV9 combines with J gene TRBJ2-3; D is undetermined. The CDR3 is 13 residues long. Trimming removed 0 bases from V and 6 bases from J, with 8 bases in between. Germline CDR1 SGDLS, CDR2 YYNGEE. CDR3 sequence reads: CASSVGPPDTQYF. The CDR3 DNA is TGTGCCAGCAGCGTAGGGCCCCCGGATACGCAGTATTTT.

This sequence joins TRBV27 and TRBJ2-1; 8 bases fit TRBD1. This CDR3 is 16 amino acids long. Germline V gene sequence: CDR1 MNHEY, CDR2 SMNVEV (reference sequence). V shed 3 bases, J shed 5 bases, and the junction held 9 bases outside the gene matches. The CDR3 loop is CASSFRAGGDHNEQFF. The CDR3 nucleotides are TGTGCCAGCAGTTTCCGGGCAGGGGGCGATCACAATGAGCAGTTCTTC.

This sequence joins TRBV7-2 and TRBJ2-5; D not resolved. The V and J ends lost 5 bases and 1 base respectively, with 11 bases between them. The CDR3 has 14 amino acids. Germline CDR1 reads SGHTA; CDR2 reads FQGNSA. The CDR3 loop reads CASSPGRPQETQYF. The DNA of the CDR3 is TGTGCCAGCAGCCCCGGACGGCCCCAAGAGACCCAGTACTTC.

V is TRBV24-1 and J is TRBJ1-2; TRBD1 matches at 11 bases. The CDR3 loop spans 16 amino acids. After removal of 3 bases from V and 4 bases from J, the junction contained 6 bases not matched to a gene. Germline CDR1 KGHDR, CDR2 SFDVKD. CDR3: CATSDEDRGLGYGYTF. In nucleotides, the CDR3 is TGTGCCACCAGTGATGAGGACAGGGGGCTGGGCTATGGCTACACCTTC.

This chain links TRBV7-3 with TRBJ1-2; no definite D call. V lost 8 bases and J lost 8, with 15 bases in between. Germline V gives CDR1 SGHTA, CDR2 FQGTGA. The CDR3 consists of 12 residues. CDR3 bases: TGTGCCAGCGGCACCCAAGCGGGGGGCTACACCTTC. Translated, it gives CASGTQAGGYTF.

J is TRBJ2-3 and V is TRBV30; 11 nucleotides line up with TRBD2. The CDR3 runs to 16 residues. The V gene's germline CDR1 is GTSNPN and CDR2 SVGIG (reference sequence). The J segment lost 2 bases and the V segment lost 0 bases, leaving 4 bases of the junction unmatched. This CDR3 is CAWSVGLAGLTDTQYF. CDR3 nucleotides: TGTGCCTGGAGTGTCGGACTAGCGGGCCTCACAGATACGCAGTATTTT.

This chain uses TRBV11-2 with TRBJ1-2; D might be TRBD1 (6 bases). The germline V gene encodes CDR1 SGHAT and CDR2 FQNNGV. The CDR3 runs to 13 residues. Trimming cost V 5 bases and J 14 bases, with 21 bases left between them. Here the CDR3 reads CASSPRGTHPRTF. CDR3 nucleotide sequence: TGTGCCAGCAGCCCCCGTGGGACACATCCCAGGACCTTC.

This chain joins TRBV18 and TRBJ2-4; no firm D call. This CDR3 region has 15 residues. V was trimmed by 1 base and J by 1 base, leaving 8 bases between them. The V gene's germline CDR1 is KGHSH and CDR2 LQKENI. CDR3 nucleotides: TGTGCCAGCTCACCACTTCAAGGGGCCAAAAACATTCAGTACTTC. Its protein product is CASSPLQGAKNIQYF.

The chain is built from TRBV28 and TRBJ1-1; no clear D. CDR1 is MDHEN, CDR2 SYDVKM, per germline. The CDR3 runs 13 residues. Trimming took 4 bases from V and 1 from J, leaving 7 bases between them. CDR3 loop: CASSYFTNTEAFF. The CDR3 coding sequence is TGTGCCAGCAGTTACTTCACGAACACTGAAGCTTTCTTT.

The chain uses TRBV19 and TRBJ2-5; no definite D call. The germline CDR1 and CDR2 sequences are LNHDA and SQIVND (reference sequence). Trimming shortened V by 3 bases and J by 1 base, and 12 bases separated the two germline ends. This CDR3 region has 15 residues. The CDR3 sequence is CASSIRSASQETQYF. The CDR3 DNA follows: TGTGCCAGTAGTATTAGGTCGGCTAGCCAAGAGACCCAGTACTTC.

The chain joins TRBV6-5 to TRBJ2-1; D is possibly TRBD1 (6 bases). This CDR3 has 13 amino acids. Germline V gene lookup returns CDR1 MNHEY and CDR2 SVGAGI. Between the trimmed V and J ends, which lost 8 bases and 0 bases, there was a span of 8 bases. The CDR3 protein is CASADSSYNEQFF. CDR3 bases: TGTGCCAGCGCGGACAGCTCCTACAATGAGCAGTTCTTC.

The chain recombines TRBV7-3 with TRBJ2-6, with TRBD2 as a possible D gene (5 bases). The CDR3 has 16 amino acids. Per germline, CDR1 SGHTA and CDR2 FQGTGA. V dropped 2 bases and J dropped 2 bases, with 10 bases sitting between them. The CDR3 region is CASSLVSGAGANVLTF. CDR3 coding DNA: TGTGCCAGCAGCTTAGTTTCCGGGGCTGGGGCCAACGTCCTGACTTTC.

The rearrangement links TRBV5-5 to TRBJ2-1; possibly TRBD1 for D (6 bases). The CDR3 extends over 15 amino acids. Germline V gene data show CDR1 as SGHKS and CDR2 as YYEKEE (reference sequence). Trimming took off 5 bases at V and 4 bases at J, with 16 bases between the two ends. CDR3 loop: CASSAGTFAYNEQFF. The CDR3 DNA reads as TGTGCCAGCAGTGCCGGGACATTCGCTTACAATGAGCAGTTCTTC.

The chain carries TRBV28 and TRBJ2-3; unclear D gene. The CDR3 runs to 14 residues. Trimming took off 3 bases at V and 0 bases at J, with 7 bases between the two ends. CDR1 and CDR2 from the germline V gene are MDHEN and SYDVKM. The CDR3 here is CASSFLDSTDTQYF. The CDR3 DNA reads TGTGCCAGCAGTTTCCTAGACAGCACAGATACGCAGTATTTT.

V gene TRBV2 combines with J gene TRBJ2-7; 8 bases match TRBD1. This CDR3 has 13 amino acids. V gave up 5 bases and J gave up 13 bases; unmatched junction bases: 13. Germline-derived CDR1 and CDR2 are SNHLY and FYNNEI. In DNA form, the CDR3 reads TGTGCCAGCAGTACGCAGGGGGCCGACGAGAGTTACTTC. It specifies CASSTQGADESYF.

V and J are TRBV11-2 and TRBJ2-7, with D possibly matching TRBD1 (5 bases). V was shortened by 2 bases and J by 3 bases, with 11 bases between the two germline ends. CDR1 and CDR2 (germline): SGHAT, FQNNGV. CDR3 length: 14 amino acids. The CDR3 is CASSLNPGNYEQYF. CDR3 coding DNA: TGTGCCAGCAGCTTAAATCCAGGGAACTACGAGCAGTACTTC. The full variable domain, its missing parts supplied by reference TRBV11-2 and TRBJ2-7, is EAGVAQSPRYKIIEKRQSVAFWCNPISGHATLYWYQQILGQGPKLLIQFQNNGVVDDSQLPKDRFSAERLKGVDSTLKIQPAKLEDSAVYLCASSLNPGNYEQYFGPGTRLTVT.

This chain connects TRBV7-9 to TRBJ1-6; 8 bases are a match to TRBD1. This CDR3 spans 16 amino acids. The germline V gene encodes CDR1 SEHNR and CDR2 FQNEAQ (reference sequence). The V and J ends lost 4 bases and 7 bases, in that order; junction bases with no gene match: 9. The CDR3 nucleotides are TGTGCCAGCAGCTCAGGACAGGGATCATGGAATTCACCCCTCCACTTT. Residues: CASSSGQGSWNSPLHF.